This TCR beta chain was observed in a study of Ad26.COV2.S vaccination and SARS-CoV-2 variants. Study details: Ad26.COV2.S shots went into the muscle once or twice, 56 days apart.

The germline V and J ends were trimmed by 2 bases and 0 bases, with 7 bases remaining between them. CDR3 size: 14 residues. Germline assignment: CDR1 MNHEY and CDR2 SVGEGT. As for treatment: approximately 18 received Ad26.COV2.S at low or high dose, single or two shots; 5 received placebo; per-sample allocation not given. Samples were taken on day 63 after the first vaccine or placebo injection. This table comes from immunoSEQ multiplex PCR, and its TCRdb copy is limited to in-frame clones, with some not included. The sample has some 480,000 clones, approximately 90% seen once. The receptor comes from a person between 18 and 65 years old who received the Ad26.COV2.S COVID-19 vaccine or a placebo. This sample comprised peripheral blood, obtained in a trial of Ad26.COV2.S vaccine versus placebo. V usage is TRBV6-2 or TRBV6-3 and J usage is TRBJ1-1; no reliable D call. The CDR3 spells CASSYVSLNTEAFF. In nucleotides, the CDR3 is TGTGCCAGCAGTTACGTCTCGTTGAACACTGAAGCTTTCTTT.